This T cell receptor (beta chain) was obtained from a study of blood T cell repertoires in COVID-19. Across the whole study: Acute and convalescent COVID-19 specimens originated in the United States, Italy and Spain. The cDNA or gDNA used as material had been derived from T cells, B-cell-depleted T cells, or PBMCs.

The CDR3 has 14 amino acids. Germline V gives CDR1 LNHDA, CDR2 SQIVND (reference sequence). V shed 7 bases, J shed 5 bases, and the junction held 10 bases outside the gene matches. This clone showed up just once. In the original analysis: Estimates of nucleated cell counts were drawn from the amplification of reference gene primers. The protocol was immunoSEQ multiplex PCR, while the TCRdb copy is restricted to in-frame clones and leaves out a portion. The V and J calls and clone size come from that table; D and trimming were worked out from the DNA. The sample consists of around 200,000 clones, roughly 75% of them appearing once.

The clonotype comes from a woman between 65 and 79 years old with acute or convalescent COVID-19. The specimen was peripheral blood. The V gene is TRBV19, the J gene TRBJ1-2; 7 bases are shared with TRBD1. The CDR3 protein is CASTLTGEGYGYTF. DNA of the CDR3: TGTGCCAGTACCCTAACAGGGGAAGGGTATGGCTACACCTTC. The full variable domain, in which reference TRBV19 and TRBJ1-2 provide the parts outside the CDR3, is DGGITQSPKYLFRKEGQNVTLSCEQNLNHDAMYWYRQDPGQGLRLIYYSQIVNDFQKGDIAEGYSVSREKKESFPLTVTSAQKNPTAFYLCASTLTGEGYGYTFGSGTRLTVV.